A single sample gave rise to the 15 T cell receptor beta chains below, sequenced in a study of blood T cell repertoires in COVID-19. The data were produced by immunoSEQ multiplex PCR, yet TCRdb's version contains in-frame clones alone and is incomplete. The sample contains 150,000 to 200,000 clones, approximately 84% of which appear only once. Material: peripheral blood. The receptors here all came from a man in his forties who had recovered from COVID-19.

The chain has TRBV10-1 and TRBJ2-7; the match to TRBD2 covers 8 bases. CDR1 and CDR2 from the germline V gene are WNHNN and SYGVQD (reference sequence). The trim removed 3 bases at V and 3 bases at J, leaving 4 bases unmatched. CDR3 length: 14 residues. The CDR3 spells CASSDKRECYEQYF. In nucleotides, the CDR3 is TGCGCCAGCAGTGACAAGCGGGAGTGCTACGAGCAGTACTTC.

This clone has just one count. The gene calls are TRBV18 and TRBJ2-7; 10 bases map to TRBD1. The V segment lost 4 bases and the J segment 6 bases; nucleotides outside the gene matches: 6. In germline, CDR1 is KGHSH, CDR2 LQKENI. The CDR3 consists of 14 residues. CDR3 in amino acids: CASSLTTGGREQYF. The CDR3 bases are TGTGCCAGCTCACTCACGACAGGGGGCCGCGAGCAGTACTTC.

This chain connects TRBV15 to TRBJ1-1; 8 bases agree with TRBD1. V lost 2 bases and J lost 2; bases outside the gene matches: 7. Germline V gives CDR1 LNHNV, CDR2 YYDKDF (reference sequence). CDR3 length: 16 residues. CDR3 DNA: TGTGCCACCAGCAGACCGTTAGACAGGGGAAACACTGAAGCTTTCTTT. Translating it yields CATSRPLDRGNTEAFF.

The rearrangement uses TRBV28 and TRBJ2-7; 7 bases match TRBD1. Germline V gene sequence: CDR1 MDHEN, CDR2 SYDVKM. The CDR3 has 14 amino acids. With V trimmed by 4 bases and J by 3 bases, 6 bases remained unmatched. The CDR3 coding sequence is TGTGCCAGCAGTTCCCCTAGGACAGGCTACGAGCAGTACTTC. Amino acid sequence: CASSSPRTGYEQYF. The complete variable domain, with remaining parts taken from reference TRBV28 and TRBJ2-7, reads DVKVTQSSRYLVKRTGEKVFLECVQDMDHENMFWYRQDPGLGLRLIYFSYDVKMKEKGDIPEGYSVSREKKERFSLILESASTNQTSMYLCASSSPRTGYEQYFGPGTRLTVT.

With regard to this clone: In the same sample, other DNA sequences code for this CDR3. This chain joins TRBV6-2 or TRBV6-3 and TRBJ2-5, with 14 bases fitting TRBD2. The CDR3 consists of 16 residues. Germline lookup yields CDR1 MNHEY and CDR2 SVGEGT. Unmatched junction bases numbered 0, after V lost 2 bases and J lost 1 base. The CDR3 sequence is CASSYGLAGGQETQYF. In DNA, the CDR3 is TGTGCCAGCAGTTACGGACTAGCGGGGGGCCAAGAGACCCAGTACTTC.

The chain combines TRBV6-5 with TRBJ1-5, with unresolved D. The CDR3 has 14 amino acids. Per the germline V gene, CDR1 is MNHEY and CDR2 is SVGAGI. Trimming removed 5 bases from V and 0 bases from J, with 8 bases in between. In nucleotides, the CDR3 is TGTGCCAGCAGTCTCCGGGGTAGCAATCAGCCCCAGCATTTT. Translated, it gives CASSLRGSNQPQHF.

The chain uses TRBV11-3 and TRBJ2-1; perhaps TRBD2 as D (7 bases). The ends were cut back, 8 bases at V and 3 bases at J, with 14 bases in the middle. CDR1 is SGHNT, CDR2 YENEEA, per germline. The CDR3 spans 14 residues. The CDR3: CASSRGGDYNEQFF. In DNA form, the CDR3 reads TGTGCCAGCTCAAGGGGGGGGGACTACAATGAGCAGTTCTTC.

This clone has just one count. This rearrangement joins TRBV6-5 to TRBJ2-1; no definite D call. Trimming left V 5 bases short and J 0 bases short, with 11 bases between. CDR1 is MNHEY and CDR2 is SVGAGI in the germline V gene. There are 15 residues in the CDR3. DNA for the CDR3: TGTGCCAGCAGTACCGACTTTACCTCCTACAATGAGCAGTTCTTC. Its protein product is CASSTDFTSYNEQFF.

The chain links TRBV6-5 to TRBJ2-2; D is undetermined. The CDR3 spans 12 residues. The V gene's germline CDR1 is MNHEY and CDR2 SVGAGI. V was trimmed by 4 bases and J by 7 bases, leaving 7 bases between them. CDR3 in amino acids: CASSSGSGELFF. CDR3 DNA sequence: TGTGCCAGCAGTTCTGGTAGCGGGGAGCTGTTTTTT.

CDR3 nucleotides: TGTGCCAGCAGCCAAGATTCGAGGGAGGACAGGATGCATGGCGGCTACACCTTC. It translates to CASSQDSREDRMHGGYTF. The chain carries TRBV3-1 (or the pseudogene TRBV3-2) and TRBJ1-2; 7 positions agree with TRBD1. Per germline, CDR1 LGHDT and CDR2 YNNKEL (reference sequence). The CDR3 is 18 amino acids. Trimming at V came to 0 bases and at J to 8 bases, leaving 18 bases not matched to a gene.

J is TRBJ2-2 and V is TRBV2; D remains ambiguous. This CDR3 comprises 13 residues. In germline, CDR1 is SNHLY, CDR2 FYNNEI. The V and J ends lost 5 bases and 5 bases respectively, with 9 bases between them. DNA of the CDR3: TGTGCCAGCAGTCCCCAGTGGACCGGGGAGCTGTTTTTT. Translating gives CASSPQWTGELFF.

This sequence joins TRBV6-2 or TRBV6-3 and TRBJ1-1, with TRBD1 matching over 9 bases. The V and J ends lost 5 bases and 5 bases, in that order; junction bases with no gene match: 12. The CDR3 totals 16 residues. The V gene's germline CDR1 is MNHEY and CDR2 SVGEGT. The CDR3 here is CASSTPGQGSVTEAFF. DNA of the CDR3: TGTGCCAGCAGTACCCCGGGACAGGGATCGGTAACTGAAGCTTTCTTT.

The gene calls are TRBV11-2 and TRBJ1-1, with D possibly matching TRBD1 (5 bases). CDR3 length: 14 residues. Germline CDR1 reads SGHAT; CDR2 reads FQNNGV. V lost 1 base and J lost 4, with 10 bases in between. CDR3 residues: CASSLVPGGTEAFF. For the CDR3, the DNA is TGTGCCAGCAGCTTAGTTCCCGGGGGCACTGAAGCTTTCTTT. Drawing the rest from reference TRBV11-2 and TRBJ1-1, the complete variable domain is EAGVAQSPRYKIIEKRQSVAFWCNPISGHATLYWYQQILGQGPKLLIQFQNNGVVDDSQLPKDRFSAERLKGVDSTLKIQPAKLEDSAVYLCASSLVPGGTEAFFGQGTRLTVV.

This chain joins TRBV6-5 and TRBJ2-2, with D maybe TRBD1 (6 bases). This CDR3 spans 13 amino acids. V lost 9 bases and J 6 bases, leaving 14 bases between the germline ends. Germline CDR1 is MNHEY and CDR2 is SVGAGI. The CDR3 coding sequence is TGTGCCAGGCGTTTGACAGGTGCCGGGGAGCTGTTTTTT. This encodes CARRLTGAGELFF.

This chain connects TRBV5-1 to TRBJ1-2, with 8 nucleotides matching TRBD1. CDR1 is SGHRS and CDR2 is YFSETQ in the germline V gene. Unmatched junction bases numbered 9, after V lost 4 bases and J lost 4 bases. This CDR3 region has 15 residues. The CDR3 spells CASSPNQGAGYGYTF. CDR3 coding DNA: TGCGCCAGCAGCCCAAATCAGGGGGCCGGCTATGGCTACACCTTC.